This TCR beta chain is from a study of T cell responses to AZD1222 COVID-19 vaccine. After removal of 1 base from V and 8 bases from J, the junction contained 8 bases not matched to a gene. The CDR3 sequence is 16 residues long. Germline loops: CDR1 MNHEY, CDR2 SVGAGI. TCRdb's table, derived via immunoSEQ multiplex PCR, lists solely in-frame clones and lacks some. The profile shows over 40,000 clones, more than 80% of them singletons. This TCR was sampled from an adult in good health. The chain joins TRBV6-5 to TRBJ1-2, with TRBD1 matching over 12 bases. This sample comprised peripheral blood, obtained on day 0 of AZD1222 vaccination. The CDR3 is CASSYFGTGGSWGYTF. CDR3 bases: TGTGCCAGCAGTTACTTCGGGACAGGGGGCTCGTGGGGCTACACCTTC.